A selection of T cell receptor beta chains follows, all from one sample in a study of response to subunit inactivated influenza vaccine. TCRdb redid the calling of the RT-PCR reads with MiXCR, one entry per CDR3 protein. Of about 650,000 distinct CDR3 sequences in the sample, 15% to 17% were seen once. This specimen consisted of PBMCs from blood, obtained less than 13 days after vaccination. The receptor set was obtained from a man in his fifties who received an inactivated influenza vaccine. CDR3s include the opening cysteine and the closing phenylalanine or tryptophan. The D gene is left open where the match is weak. A row's size may be missing; if present it is once, few, many or a size class.

V gene,D gene,CDR3 length,J gene,clone size,CDR3 protein,CDR3 DNA
TRBV4-2,TRBD2,15,TRBJ2-3,-,CASSQAGLAGVTQYF,TGTGCCAGCAGCCAAGCCGGACTAGCGGGAGTTACGCAGTATTTT
TRBV10-3,-,16,TRBJ2-3,few,CATRGGYGADTDTQYF,TGTGCCACCCGAGGCGGTTACGGGGCCGACACAGATACGCAGTATTTT
TRBV5-5,-,16,TRBJ2-1,-,CASSVGPSKAYNEQFF,TGTGCCAGCAGCGTAGGCCCCTCAAAGGCTTACAATGAGCAGTTCTTC
TRBV7-2,TRBD2,15,TRBJ2-7,-,CASSTGLASSYEQYF,TGTGCCAGCAGCACGGGACTAGCCTCCTCCTACGAGCAGTACTTC
TRBV4-3,TRBD2,16,TRBJ2-1,-,CASSPSILLAGNEQFF,TGCGCCAGCAGCCCCTCAATACTCCTAGCGGGAAACGAGCAGTTCTTC
TRBV27,TRBD2,18,TRBJ2-5,few,CASSPSGTSGRSRETQYF,TGTGCCAGCAGTCCATCAGGGACTAGCGGGAGGTCGAGGGAGACCCAGTACTTC
TRBV28,TRBD1,13,TRBJ2-7,-,CASRTQGTYEQYF,TGTGCCAGCAGAACACAGGGGACCTACGAGCAGTACTTC
TRBV6-1,TRBD2,14,TRBJ2-1,-,CASRPAGGDNEQFF,TGTGCCAGCAGACCAGCGGGAGGGGACAATGAGCAGTTCTTC
TRBV29-1,-,12,TRBJ1-4,few,CSFAGLDEKLFF,TGCAGTTTTGCAGGGTTGGATGAAAAACTGTTTTTT
TRBV3-1,-,14,TRBJ1-1,-,CASSPGRGYTEAFF,TGTGCCAGCAGCCCCGGACGGGGTTACACTGAAGCTTTCTTT
TRBV6-5,-,13,TRBJ1-4,-,CASSFLNNEKLFF,TGTGCCAGCAGTTTCCTTAATAATGAAAAACTGTTTTTT
TRBV7-2,TRBD1,15,TRBJ1-4,few,CASSSPGQGNEKLFF,TGTGCCAGCAGCTCGCCGGGACAGGGAAATGAAAAACTGTTTTTT
TRBV7-2,-,15,TRBJ2-5,-,CASSFAGSNQETQYF,TGTGCCAGCAGCTTCGCGGGGAGCAACCAAGAGACCCAGTACTTC
TRBV4-3,TRBD2,16,TRBJ2-1,-,CASSHIAGQAYNEQFF,TGCGCCAGCAGCCACATAGCGGGGCAGGCCTACAATGAGCAGTTCTTC
TRBV7-2,-,17,TRBJ2-7,-,CASSLAQYGLLTYEQYF,TGTGCCAGCAGCTTAGCGCAGTATGGACTATTGACCTACGAGCAGTACTTC
TRBV15,-,14,TRBJ1-1,-,CATSRARLNTEAFF,TGTGCCACCAGCAGAGCACGGCTTAACACTGAAGCTTTCTTT
TRBV20-1,-,11,TRBJ2-3,few,CSGQGENTQYF,TGCAGTGGCCAGGGTGAGAATACGCAGTATTTT
TRBV5-1,-,15,TRBJ2-3,-,CASSLTSPGADTQYF,TGCGCCAGCAGCTTGACTAGTCCGGGTGCGGATACGCAGTATTTT
TRBV5-1,TRBD2,18,TRBJ2-5,few,CASSLGLAGALSRETQYF,TGCGCCAGCAGCTTAGGACTAGCGGGGGCTCTCTCGAGAGAGACCCAGTACTTC
TRBV15,-,14,TRBJ2-7,-,CATSSGDTLGEQYF,TGTGCCACCAGCAGCGGGGACACCCTAGGCGAGCAGTACTTC
TRBV20-1,-,14,TRBJ2-2,many,CSASRTGSTGELFF,TGCAGTGCTAGTCGTACAGGGAGCACCGGGGAGCTGTTTTTT
TRBV9,TRBD1,16,TRBJ1-1,few,CASSVAGQGRRTEAFF,TGTGCCAGCAGCGTAGCGGGACAGGGGAGGAGAACTGAAGCTTTCTTT
TRBV25-1,TRBD2,16,TRBJ2-1,few,CASSGAGLAGSSEQFF,TGTGCCAGCAGTGGGGCGGGACTAGCGGGATCCTCTGAGCAGTTCTTC
TRBV5-1,-,13,TRBJ1-6,many,CASRARVESPLHF,TGCGCCAGCAGGGCCAGGGTGGAATCACCCCTCCACTTT